This TCR beta chain was obtained from a study of sequential checkpoint blockade in melanoma. Study background: TCRβ was sequenced from DNA of 91 pretreatment tumors. Matched biopsies came pretreatment and at week 13 for twenty-two patients.

Germline V gene data show CDR1 as SGHNT and CDR2 as YENEEA. CDR3 length: 15 amino acids. V gave up 2 bases and J gave up 2 bases, with 9 bases separating them. The treatment here: randomized to nivolumab then ipilimumab (arm A) or the reverse (arm B). Overall study findings and caveats: In arm A, pretreatment tumor clonality was associated with response.

Some clones are missing from TCRdb's copy, which holds only in-frame ones; the method was immunoSEQ multiplex PCR. The sample records over 350 clones, approximately 25% being singletons. This clone has more than one count but fewer than ten. Its antigen remains unidentified. The chain joins TRBV11-3 to TRBJ1-4; D remains ambiguous. Sequenced here: tumor tissue (inferred from file names), sampled from a patient given nivolumab and ipilimumab in sequence. The receptor's source is a human donor with melanoma. CDR3 residues: CASSLQTGTNEKLFF. CDR3 DNA: TGTGCCAGCAGCTTACAGACGGGGACTAATGAAAAACTGTTTTTT.